The 28 T cell receptor beta chains below all came from one sample that was sequenced in a study of shared clonotypes between healthy human individuals. TCRdb's copy holds only in-frame clones and misses some; the assay was immunoSEQ multiplex PCR. The table lists some 2 million clones, 90% to 95% of them singletons. Sequenced material: naive CD4+ T cells sorted from blood. Subset here: CD45RA+ positively selected. Receptor source: a man aged 18 to 29 in good health.

CDR3: CASSPAEDRISYGYTF. CDR3 nucleotides: TGTGCCAGCTCACCGGCCGAGGACAGGATCTCCTATGGCTACACCTTC. The chain combines TRBV18 with TRBJ1-2, with TRBD1 matching 7 bases. There are 16 residues in the CDR3. The germline V gene has CDR1 KGHSH and CDR2 LQKENI. J lost 4 bases, V lost 3 bases, and 11 bases had no gene match.

About this clone itself: The sample holds other DNA sequences that translate to the same CDR3. The chain employs TRBV5-1 and TRBJ2-7, with a possible D match to TRBD2 (7 bases). The CDR3 has 14 amino acids. V dropped 4 bases and J dropped 0 bases, with 11 bases sitting between them. The germline V gene has CDR1 SGHRS and CDR2 YFSETQ. This CDR3 is CASSPGGPSYEQYF. In DNA, the CDR3 is TGCGCCAGCAGCCCCGGGGGGCCCTCCTACGAGCAGTACTTC. Supplemented by reference TRBV5-1 and TRBJ2-7, the full variable domain reads KAGVTQTPRYLIKTRGQQVTLSCSPISGHRSVSWYQQTPGQGLQFLFEYFSETQRNKGNFPGRFSGRQFSNSRSEMNVSTLELGDSALYLCASSPGGPSYEQYFGPGTRLTVT.

This sequence joins TRBV11-2 and TRBJ1-6; D uncertain. Looked up from germline, CDR1 is SGHAT and CDR2 is FQNNGV. The CDR3 is made up of 16 amino acids. Trimming shortened V by 1 base and J by 0 bases, and 7 bases separated the two germline ends. The CDR3 bases are TGTGCCAGCAGCTTAGTTCTGAGCTCCTATAATTCACCCCTCCACTTT. Its protein is CASSLVLSSYNSPLHF.

This chain connects TRBV5-1 to TRBJ1-1; 7 bases map to TRBD1. V shed 4 bases, J shed 0 bases, and the junction held 3 bases outside the gene matches. The CDR3 totals 14 residues. Germline CDR1 is SGHRS and CDR2 is YFSETQ. Written as DNA, the CDR3 is TGCGCCAGCAGCCAGGGACAGCTGAACACTGAAGCTTTCTTT. Translating gives CASSQGQLNTEAFF. Full variable domain (outside the CDR3, taken from reference TRBV5-1 and TRBJ1-1): KAGVTQTPRYLIKTRGQQVTLSCSPISGHRSVSWYQQTPGQGLQFLFEYFSETQRNKGNFPGRFSGRQFSNSRSEMNVSTLELGDSALYLCASSQGQLNTEAFFGQGTRLTVV.

The chain couples TRBV13 to TRBJ2-2, with unresolved D. Looked up from germline, CDR1 is PRHDT and CDR2 is FYEKMQ (reference sequence). CDR3 length: 18 amino acids. V was clipped by 2 bases and J by 0 bases, with 16 bases between them. The CDR3 spells CASSLLGYYPANTGELFF. CDR3 coding DNA: TGTGCCAGCAGCTTACTAGGCTACTACCCCGCGAACACCGGGGAGCTGTTTTTT.

This clone was recorded once. The CDR3 spells CASREGRGRSPLHF. The CDR3 coding sequence is TGTGCCAGCCGGGAGGGCAGGGGACGGTCACCCCTCCACTTT. The J gene is TRBJ1-6, the V gene TRBV2; D is possibly TRBD1 (6 bases). CDR3 length: 14 residues. Germline CDR1 and CDR2: SNHLY and FYNNEI. Trimming took off 8 bases at V and 10 bases at J, with 18 bases between the two ends.

The genes are TRBV21-1 and TRBJ1-2; no DNA check was done on the table's D call, TRBD1. TRBV21-1 has pseudogene status. The CDR3 extends over 21 amino acids. This CDR3 reads CASSTYYRDRAYAGIRRGYTF. DNA for the CDR3: TGTGCCAGCAGCACCTACTACCGGGACAGGGCCTATGCCGGGATCCGAAGGGGCTACACCTTC.

The chain couples TRBV4-1 to TRBJ1-2, with D hard to call. CDR1 and CDR2 (germline): MGHRA, YSYEKL. The length of the CDR3 is 14 residues. V was cut by 4 bases and J by 1 base, with 10 bases left in between. DNA of the CDR3: TGCGCCAGCAGCCGCTCCCCACTTAACTATGGCTACACCTTC. Translating gives CASSRSPLNYGYTF.

The chain carries TRBV7-2 and TRBJ2-5; D ambiguous. CDR1 and CDR2 (germline): SGHTA, FQGNSA. The CDR3 consists of 14 residues. Trimming took 2 bases from V and 9 from J, leaving 16 bases between them. The CDR3: CASSLSSQPLPQYF. CDR3 DNA: TGTGCCAGCAGCTTAAGTTCACAGCCATTGCCCCAGTACTTC.

The DNA of the CDR3 is TGCGCCAGCCCCGTGCGAGGGGGGTCCAGCTCCTACGAGCAGTACTTC. It translates to CASPVRGGSSSYEQYF. The chain joins TRBV5-1 to TRBJ2-7, with D perhaps matching TRBD1 or TRBD2 (6 bases each). Per the germline V gene, CDR1 is SGHRS and CDR2 is YFSETQ. The CDR3 consists of 16 residues. The ends were cut back, 7 bases at V and 0 bases at J, with 20 bases in the middle.

The V gene is TRBV10-3, the J gene TRBJ1-2; 8 nucleotides line up with TRBD1. Germline V CDR1 and CDR2: ENHRY, SYGVKD. Trimming took 11 bases from V and 6 from J; bases not matched to a gene: 5. The CDR3 is 11 residues long. The CDR3 coding sequence is TGTGCCGGGGCGACAGGGGATGGCTACACCTTC. Residues: CAGATGDGYTF.

V gene TRBV10-3 combines with J gene TRBJ1-2; 9 bases align to TRBD1. Germline CDR1 ENHRY, CDR2 SYGVKD. This CDR3 has 14 amino acids. V was pared by 0 bases and J by 10 bases, with 6 bases of the junction left unmatched. The CDR3 region has the DNA TGTGCCATCAGTGAGTCGGGACAGGGAAGCGACTACACCTTC. It specifies CAISESGQGSDYTF.

Points on this clone: The same CDR3 also results from other DNA sequences found in this sample. The rearrangement uses TRBV11-2 and TRBJ2-2, with TRBD1 as a possible D gene (5 bases). The CDR3 spans 13 residues. In germline, CDR1 is SGHAT, CDR2 FQNNGV. Trimming took off 5 bases at V and 6 bases at J, with 10 bases between the two ends. In DNA form, the CDR3 reads TGTGCCAGCAGCCTACAGGTCGCCGGGGAGCTGTTTTTT. Translated, it gives CASSLQVAGELFF.

This chain joins TRBV11-3 and TRBJ2-1; maybe TRBD1 (5 bases). Trimming cost V 5 bases and J 5 bases, with 13 bases left between them. The CDR3 is made up of 14 amino acids. CDR1 is SGHNT and CDR2 is YENEEA in the germline V gene. This CDR3 reads CASSPKTGNNEQFF. The DNA for the CDR3 is TGTGCCAGCAGCCCAAAAACAGGTAACAATGAGCAGTTCTTC.

About this clone itself: The sample has other DNA sequences that encode this CDR3 too. The chain couples TRBV11-2 to TRBJ2-4, with D possibly matching TRBD1 (5 bases). Germline-derived CDR1 and CDR2 are SGHAT and FQNNGV. The V and J ends lost 3 bases and 0 bases respectively, with 9 bases between them. The CDR3 runs 15 residues. The CDR3 reads CASSFQGVAKNIQYF. CDR3 DNA sequence: TGTGCCAGCAGCTTCCAGGGTGTAGCCAAAAACATTCAGTACTTC.

The rearrangement uses TRBV11-2 and TRBJ2-3; weak D call: TRBD2 (6 bases). Trimming took 7 bases from V and 1 from J, leaving 15 bases between them. CDR1 is SGHAT and CDR2 is FQNNGV in the germline V gene. This CDR3 is 15 amino acids long. Here the CDR3 DNA reads TGTGCCAGCACCCGACCGGGCGGGGGCACAGATACGCAGTATTTT. It translates to CASTRPGGGTDTQYF.

CDR3 DNA sequence: TGTGCCAGCAGTAGCGACAGGGGGCGAAGCACAGATACGCAGTATTTT. Translation: CASSSDRGRSTDTQYF. The gene calls are TRBV27 and TRBJ2-3; 10 positions match TRBD1. CDR1 is MNHEY and CDR2 is SMNVEV in the germline V gene (reference sequence). The trim removed 5 bases at V and 0 bases at J, leaving 5 bases unmatched. The CDR3 is 16 residues long.

A remark on this clone: This sample includes further DNA sequences coding for the same CDR3. The chain couples TRBV19 to TRBJ2-7, with 8 bases that match TRBD1. Germline CDR1 and CDR2: LNHDA and SQIVND (reference sequence). With V trimmed by 1 base and J by 0 bases, 2 bases remained unmatched. The CDR3 length is 15 residues. In DNA form, the CDR3 reads TGTGCCAGTAGTATAGGACAGGGGAACTCCTACGAGCAGTACTTC. It codes for CASSIGQGNSYEQYF. Drawing the rest from reference TRBV19 and TRBJ2-7, the complete variable domain is DGGITQSPKYLFRKEGQNVTLSCEQNLNHDAMYWYRQDPGQGLRLIYYSQIVNDFQKGDIAEGYSVSREKKESFPLTVTSAQKNPTAFYLCASSIGQGNSYEQYFGPGTRLTVT.

V and J are TRBV5-4 and TRBJ1-1; 7 bases are a match to TRBD1. J lost 1 base, V lost 4 bases, and 4 bases had no gene match. The CDR3 length is 14 residues. CDR1 and CDR2 from the germline V gene are SGHNT and YYREEE (reference sequence). Here the CDR3 reads CASSRQGQNTEAFF. The CDR3 DNA is TGTGCCAGCAGCCGACAGGGCCAGAACACTGAAGCTTTCTTT.

This clone was detected once. The chain uses TRBV30 and TRBJ1-6; a weak D match, TRBD1 (5 bases). There are 16 residues in the CDR3. V lost 7 bases and J lost 0, with 16 bases in between. Germline CDR1 and CDR2: GTSNPN and SVGIG (reference sequence). The chain's CDR3 is CASLSRQGSYNSPLHF. The CDR3 DNA reads TGTGCCTCGCTATCCAGGCAGGGCTCCTATAATTCACCCCTCCACTTT.

A few counts support this clone. Within the sample, other DNA sequences also encode this same CDR3. The rearrangement links TRBV30 to TRBJ2-1; D remains ambiguous. The CDR3 loop spans 11 amino acids. Germline CDR1 reads GTSNPN; CDR2 reads SVGIG (reference sequence). V lost 0 bases and J 8 bases, leaving 5 bases between the germline ends. The DNA of the CDR3 is TGTGCCTGGAGTGTACGAGATGAGCAGTTCTTC. Encoded protein: CAWSVRDEQFF.

This chain connects TRBV7-9 to TRBJ1-3, with D perhaps TRBD1 (5 bases). The CDR3 has 16 amino acids. The V gene's germline CDR1 is SEHNR and CDR2 FQNEAQ (reference sequence). V shed 5 bases and J shed 0 bases, with 14 bases lying between them. The CDR3, as DNA: TGTGCCAGCAGCACGTGGGACTGGAACTCTGGAAACACCATATATTTT. Amino acid sequence: CASSTWDWNSGNTIYF.

The chain carries TRBV27 and TRBJ1-6, with D possibly matching TRBD1 (5 bases). CDR1 is MNHEY, CDR2 SMNVEV, per germline (reference sequence). Deletions cut 6 bases from V and 14 bases from J, with 29 bases between. The CDR3 spans 17 residues. The DNA of the CDR3 is TGTGCCAGCAGAACCACGGCCTGGGGGACCCGCGGTTTGGCCCTCCACTTT. Amino acid sequence: CASRTTAWGTRGLALHF.

The chain employs TRBV30 and TRBJ2-5; perhaps TRBD2 as D (7 bases). CDR3 size: 12 residues. The V gene's germline CDR1 is GTSNPN and CDR2 SVGIG (reference sequence). Trimming left V 8 bases short and J 12 bases short, with 22 bases between. In DNA form, the CDR3 reads TGTGCCCACTCGACGGGGGGCGGATTAAAGTACTTC. It translates to CAHSTGGGLKYF. The full variable domain, in which reference TRBV30 and TRBJ2-5 provide the parts outside the CDR3, is SQTIHQWPATLVQPVGSPLSLECTVEGTSNPNLYWYRQAAGRGLQLLFYSVGIGQISSEVPQNLSASRPQDRQFILSSKKLLLSDSGFYLCAHSTGGGLKYFGPGTRLLVL.

V usage is TRBV13 and J usage is TRBJ2-6; TRBD1 matches at 7 bases. V gave up 6 bases and J gave up 2 bases; unmatched junction bases: 7. This CDR3 contains 16 residues. Germline CDR1 and CDR2: PRHDT and FYEKMQ (reference sequence). The CDR3 coding sequence is TGTGCCAGCAGACAGACAGGGTTTACTGGGGCCAACGTCCTGACTTTC. Translated, it gives CASRQTGFTGANVLTF.

This clone was seen more than once but under ten times. The V call is TRBV20-1, the J call TRBJ1-2; D gene ambiguous. The CDR3 has 9 residues. V lost 7 bases and J 7 bases, leaving 7 bases between the germline ends. In germline, CDR1 is DFQATT, CDR2 SNEGSKA (reference sequence). The chain's CDR3 is CSGQVGYTF. The CDR3 DNA is TGCAGTGGCCAAGTTGGCTACACCTTC.

The chain is built from TRBV10-3 and TRBJ2-5, with a weak D call TRBD2 (5 bases). In germline, CDR1 is ENHRY, CDR2 SYGVKD. Trimming took off 0 bases at V and 2 bases at J, with 13 bases between the two ends. The CDR3 extends over 16 amino acids. CDR3 in DNA: TGTGCCATCAGTGAGTCCGCGGGTGGGAATCAAGAGACCCAGTACTTC. This translates into CAISESAGGNQETQYF.

CDR3 sequence (DNA): TGCGCCAGCAGCAGATTAGCGGAAGACACCCAGCAGTTCTTC. As protein: CASSRLAEDTQQFF. The chain combines TRBV5-1 with TRBJ2-1; TRBD2 might be the D (6 bases). CDR1 SGHRS and CDR2 YFSETQ come from the germline V gene. The CDR3 sequence is 14 residues long. V gave up 4 bases and J gave up 11 bases, with 19 bases separating them.